This T cell receptor beta chain was observed in a study of blood T cell repertoires in COVID-19. Study summary: Acute and convalescent COVID-19 specimens originated in the United States, Italy and Spain. Sources were T cells, B-cell-depleted T cells, or PBMCs; the material itself was cDNA or gDNA.

Germline V CDR1 and CDR2: MDHEN, SYDVKM. J gave up 9 bases and V 6 bases, and 11 bases lay outside the gene matches. The CDR3 is 14 amino acids. This clone was seen a few times. Original processing methods: Reference gene primer amplification gave nucleated cell count estimates. TCRdb's table, derived via immunoSEQ multiplex PCR, lists solely in-frame clones and lacks some. V and J calls plus clone size are reproduced from that table; the DNA served to infer D and trimming. In the table there are approximately 120,000 clones, 85% of which are singletons. This chain links TRBV28 with TRBJ1-2, with 9 bases fitting TRBD1. The sequence was collected from a human donor in a cohort sampled during active COVID-19. Sequencing used peripheral blood. The CDR3 nucleotides are TGTGCCAGCAGATATCCCGGGACAGGGTCTCGCTACACCTTC. As protein: CASRYPGTGSRYTF.